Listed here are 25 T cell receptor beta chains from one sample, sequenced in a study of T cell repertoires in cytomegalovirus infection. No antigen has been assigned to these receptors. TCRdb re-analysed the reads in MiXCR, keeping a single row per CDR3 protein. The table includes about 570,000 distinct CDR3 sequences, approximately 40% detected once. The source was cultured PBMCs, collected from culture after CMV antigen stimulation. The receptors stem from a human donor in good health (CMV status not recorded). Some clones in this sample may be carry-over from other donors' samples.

CDR3 sequence (DNA): TGTGCCAGCAGTCCGCCAGGGAGGGGAAAGCAGTACTTC. Encoded protein: CASSPPGRGKQYF. The chain carries TRBV12-3 or TRBV12-4 and TRBJ2-7, with 7 nucleotides matching TRBD2. After removal of 5 bases from V and 8 bases from J, the junction contained 9 bases not matched to a gene. This CDR3 has 13 residues.

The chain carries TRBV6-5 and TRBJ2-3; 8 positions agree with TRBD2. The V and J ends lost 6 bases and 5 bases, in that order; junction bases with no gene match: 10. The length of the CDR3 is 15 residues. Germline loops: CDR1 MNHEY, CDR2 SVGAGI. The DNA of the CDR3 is TGTGCCAGCAGGAAACTAGCGGAACCGATAGATACGCAGTATTTT. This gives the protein CASRKLAEPIDTQYF.

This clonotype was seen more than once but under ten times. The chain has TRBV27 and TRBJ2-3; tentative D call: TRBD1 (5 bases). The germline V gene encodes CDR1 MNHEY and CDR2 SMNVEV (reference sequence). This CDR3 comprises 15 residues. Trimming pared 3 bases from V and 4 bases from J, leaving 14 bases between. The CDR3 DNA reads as TGTGCCAGCAGTTTCTCAGGGCTTGAGTCAGATACGCAGTATTTT. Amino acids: CASSFSGLESDTQYF.

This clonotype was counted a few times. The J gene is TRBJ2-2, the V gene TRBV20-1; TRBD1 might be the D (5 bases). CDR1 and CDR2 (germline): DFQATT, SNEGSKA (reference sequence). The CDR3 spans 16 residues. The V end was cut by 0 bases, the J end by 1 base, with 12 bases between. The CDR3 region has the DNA TGCAGTGCTAGAGATTCAGCAGGGCGGAACACCGGGGAGCTGTTTTTT. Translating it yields CSARDSAGRNTGELFF.

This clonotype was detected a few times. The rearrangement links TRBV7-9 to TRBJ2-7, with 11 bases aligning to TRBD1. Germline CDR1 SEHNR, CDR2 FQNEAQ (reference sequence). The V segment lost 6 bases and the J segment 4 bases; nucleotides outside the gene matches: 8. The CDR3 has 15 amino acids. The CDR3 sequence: CASSIGQGALYEQYF. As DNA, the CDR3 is TGTGCCAGCAGTATTGGACAGGGGGCCCTTTACGAGCAGTACTTC.

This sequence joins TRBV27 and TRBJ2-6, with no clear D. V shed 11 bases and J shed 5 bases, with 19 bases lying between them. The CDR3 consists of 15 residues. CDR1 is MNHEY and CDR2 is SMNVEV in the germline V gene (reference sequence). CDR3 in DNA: TGTGCCCGCCTCCCGGTAGGCCTCTGGGCCAACGTCCTGACTTTC. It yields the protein CARLPVGLWANVLTF.

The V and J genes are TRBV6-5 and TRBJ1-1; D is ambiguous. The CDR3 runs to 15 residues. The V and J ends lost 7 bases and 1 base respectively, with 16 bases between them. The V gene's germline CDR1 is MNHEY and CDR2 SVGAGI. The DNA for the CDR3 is TGTGCCAGCAAAAGGTCCCGGGCAGGGAACACTGAAGCTTTCTTT. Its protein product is CASKRSRAGNTEAFF.

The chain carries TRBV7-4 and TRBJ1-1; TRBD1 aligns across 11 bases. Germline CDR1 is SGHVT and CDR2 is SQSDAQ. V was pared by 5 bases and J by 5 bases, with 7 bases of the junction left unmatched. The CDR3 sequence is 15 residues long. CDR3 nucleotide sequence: TGTGCCAGCAGCCGCACCGGGACAGGGGGGACTGAAGCTTTCTTT. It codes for CASSRTGTGGTEAFF.

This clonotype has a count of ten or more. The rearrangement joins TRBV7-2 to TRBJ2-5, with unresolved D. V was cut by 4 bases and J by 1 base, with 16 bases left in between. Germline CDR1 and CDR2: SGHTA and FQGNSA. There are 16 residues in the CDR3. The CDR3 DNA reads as TGTGCCAGCAGCTCAAAACACCGAGTCACCCAAGAGACCCAGTACTTC. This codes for CASSSKHRVTQETQYF.

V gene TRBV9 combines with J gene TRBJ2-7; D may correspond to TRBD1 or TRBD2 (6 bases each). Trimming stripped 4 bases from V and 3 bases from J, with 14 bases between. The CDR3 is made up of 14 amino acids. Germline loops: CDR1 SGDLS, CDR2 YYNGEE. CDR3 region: CASSKRRDNYEQYF. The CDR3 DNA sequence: TGTGCCAGCAGCAAGCGGCGGGACAACTACGAGCAGTACTTC.

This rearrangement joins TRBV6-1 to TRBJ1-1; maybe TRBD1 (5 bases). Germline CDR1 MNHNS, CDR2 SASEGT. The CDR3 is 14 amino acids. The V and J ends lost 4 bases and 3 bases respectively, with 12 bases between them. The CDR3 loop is CASSGGGSYTEAFF. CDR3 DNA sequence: TGTGCCAGCAGTGGGGGGGGATCGTACACTGAAGCTTTCTTT.

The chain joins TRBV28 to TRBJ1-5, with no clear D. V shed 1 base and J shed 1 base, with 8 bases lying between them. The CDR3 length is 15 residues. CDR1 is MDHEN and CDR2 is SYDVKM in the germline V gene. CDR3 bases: TGTGCCAGCAGTTTATACCCCGGGAGCAATCAGCCCCAGCATTTT. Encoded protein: CASSLYPGSNQPQHF.

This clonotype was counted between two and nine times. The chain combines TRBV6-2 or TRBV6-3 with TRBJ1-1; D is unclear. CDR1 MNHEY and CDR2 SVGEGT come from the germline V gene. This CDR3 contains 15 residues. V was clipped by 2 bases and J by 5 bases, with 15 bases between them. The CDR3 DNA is TGTGCCAGCAGTTACCTGGTGAGCCGAAAAACTGAAGCTTTCTTT. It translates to CASSYLVSRKTEAFF.

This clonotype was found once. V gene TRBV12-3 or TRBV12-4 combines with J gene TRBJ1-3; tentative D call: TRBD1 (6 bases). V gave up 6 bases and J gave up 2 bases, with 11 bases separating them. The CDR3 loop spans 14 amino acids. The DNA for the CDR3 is TGTGCCAGCAGATCAGGGGCGGCTGGAAACACCATATATTTT. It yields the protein CASRSGAAGNTIYF.

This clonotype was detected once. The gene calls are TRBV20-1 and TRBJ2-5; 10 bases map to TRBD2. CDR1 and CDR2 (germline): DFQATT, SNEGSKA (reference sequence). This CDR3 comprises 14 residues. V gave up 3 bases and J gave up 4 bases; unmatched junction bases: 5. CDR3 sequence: CSASPIAGGETQYF. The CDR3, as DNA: TGCAGTGCTAGTCCTATAGCGGGAGGAGAGACCCAGTACTTC.

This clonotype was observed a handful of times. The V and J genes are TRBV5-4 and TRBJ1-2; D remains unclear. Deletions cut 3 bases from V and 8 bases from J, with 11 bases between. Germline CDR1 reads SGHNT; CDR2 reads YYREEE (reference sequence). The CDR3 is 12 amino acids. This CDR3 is CASSSPTWGYTF. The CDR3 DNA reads TGTGCCAGCAGCTCACCTACATGGGGCTACACCTTC. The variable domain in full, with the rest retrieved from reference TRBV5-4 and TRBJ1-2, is ETGVTQSPTHLIKTRGQQVTLRCSSQSGHNTVSWYQQALGQGPQFIFQYYREEENGRGNFPPRFSGLQFPNYSSELNVNALELDDSALYLCASSSPTWGYTFGSGTRLTVV.

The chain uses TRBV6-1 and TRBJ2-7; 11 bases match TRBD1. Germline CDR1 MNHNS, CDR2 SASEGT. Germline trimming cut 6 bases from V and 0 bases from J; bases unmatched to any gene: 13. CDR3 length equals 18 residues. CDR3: CASRMWDRGFGVSYEQYF. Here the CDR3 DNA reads TGTGCCAGCAGAATGTGGGACAGGGGGTTCGGTGTCTCCTACGAGCAGTACTTC.

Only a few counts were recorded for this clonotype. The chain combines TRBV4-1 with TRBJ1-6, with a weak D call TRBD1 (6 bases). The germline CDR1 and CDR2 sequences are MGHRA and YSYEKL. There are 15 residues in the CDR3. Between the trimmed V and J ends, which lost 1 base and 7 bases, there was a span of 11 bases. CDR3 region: CASSQGTAGNSPLHF. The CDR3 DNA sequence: TGCGCCAGCAGCCAAGGGACAGCAGGGAATTCACCCCTCCACTTT.

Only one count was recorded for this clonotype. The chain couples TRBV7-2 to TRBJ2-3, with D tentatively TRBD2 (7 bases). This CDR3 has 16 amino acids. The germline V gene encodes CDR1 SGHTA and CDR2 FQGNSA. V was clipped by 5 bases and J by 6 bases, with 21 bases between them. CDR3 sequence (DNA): TGTGCCAGCAGCAACCCCCCGGGGGGCCCGGGGGATACGCAGTATTTT. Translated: CASSNPPGGPGDTQYF. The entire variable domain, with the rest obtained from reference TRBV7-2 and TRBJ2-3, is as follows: GAGVSQSPSNKVTEKGKDVELRCDPISGHTALYWYRQSLGQGLEFLIYFQGNSAPDKSGLPSDRFSAERTGGSVSTLTIQRTQQEDSAVYLCASSNPPGGPGDTQYFGPGTRLTVL.

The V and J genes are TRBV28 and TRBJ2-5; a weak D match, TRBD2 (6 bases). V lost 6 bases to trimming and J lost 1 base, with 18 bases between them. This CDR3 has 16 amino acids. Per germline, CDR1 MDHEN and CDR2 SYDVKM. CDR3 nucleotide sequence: TGTGCCAGCAGCCCCCTAGCGAACCAGGGCCAAGAGACCCAGTACTTC. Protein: CASSPLANQGQETQYF.

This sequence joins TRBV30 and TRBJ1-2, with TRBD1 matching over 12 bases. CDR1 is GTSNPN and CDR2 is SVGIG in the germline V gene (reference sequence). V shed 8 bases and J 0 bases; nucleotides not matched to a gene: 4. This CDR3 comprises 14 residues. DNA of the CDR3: TGTGCCGGGGGACAGGGGGCGACTAACTATGGCTACACCTTC. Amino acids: CAGGQGATNYGYTF.

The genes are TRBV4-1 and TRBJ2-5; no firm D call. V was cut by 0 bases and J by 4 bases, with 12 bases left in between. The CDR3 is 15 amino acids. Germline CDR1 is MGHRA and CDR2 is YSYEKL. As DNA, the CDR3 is TGCGCCAGCAGCCAAGAATGGCAAAACCTAGAGACCCAGTACTTC. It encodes CASSQEWQNLETQYF.

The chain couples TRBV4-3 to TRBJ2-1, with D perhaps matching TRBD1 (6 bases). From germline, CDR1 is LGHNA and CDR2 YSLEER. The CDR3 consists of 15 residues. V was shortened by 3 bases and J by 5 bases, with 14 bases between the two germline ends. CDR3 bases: TGCGCCAGCAGCCATCTAGGGGGAGAGGACAATGAGCAGTTCTTC. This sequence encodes CASSHLGGEDNEQFF.

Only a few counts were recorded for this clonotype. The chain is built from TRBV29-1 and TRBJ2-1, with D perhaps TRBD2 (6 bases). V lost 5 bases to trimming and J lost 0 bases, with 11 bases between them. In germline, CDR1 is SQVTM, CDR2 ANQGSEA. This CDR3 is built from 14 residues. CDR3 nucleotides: TGCAGCGTTTCACGGGGGATCTCCTACAATGAGCAGTTCTTC. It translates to CSVSRGISYNEQFF.

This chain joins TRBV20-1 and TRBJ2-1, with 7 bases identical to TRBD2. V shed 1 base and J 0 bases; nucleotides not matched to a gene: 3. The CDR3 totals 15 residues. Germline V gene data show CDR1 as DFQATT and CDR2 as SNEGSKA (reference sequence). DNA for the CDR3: TGCAGTGCTAGAGCGGGAGGTAACTCCTACAATGAGCAGTTCTTC. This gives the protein CSARAGGNSYNEQFF.